The 24 T cell receptor beta chains in this list originate from one sample, sequenced in a study of regulatory T cells in long-lasting Graves disease (TCRdb year 2021). Library preparation used multiplex PCR. TCRdb lists the instrument as Illumina HiSeq 4000. TCR beta libraries were built with iRepertoire HTBI primers and Arm-PCR amplification of CDR3 regions. The public reads were quality trimmed at Q25 with fastp and then assembled into clones with MiXCR by TCRdb, keeping productive beta chains. All rows with the same CDR3 protein become a single entry with the most common DNA and genes. A total of 440,000 or so distinct CDR3 sequences appear in this sample, around 15% of them only once. The ten largest clones capture approximately 12% of the sample. The sample's time point label, in plain terms: newly diagnosed GD, antithyroid drugs for less than 3 months. For both TCR sequencing and RNA sequencing, RNA was extracted from PBMCs in TRIzol.

The sample was also linked to a second study, of T cells in Graves' hyperthyroidism and ophthalmopathy.

Specimen: peripheral blood mononuclear cells (PBMCs), collected at new diagnosis, from a patient treated with antithyroid drugs. The receptors were sampled from a woman younger than 45 with Graves disease. Donor details come from another sample of the same person, matched by shared clones.

The table lists this clonotype with a count of one. The rearrangement uses TRBV6-2 or TRBV6-3 and TRBJ2-2; 11 bases agree with TRBD1. CDR3 length: 17 residues. The V and J ends lost 3 bases and 4 bases, in that order; junction bases with no gene match: 7. Germline CDR1 reads MNHEY; CDR2 reads SVGEGT. The CDR3 sequence is CASSYLPGTGGTGELFF. The DNA of the CDR3 is TGTGCCAGCAGTTATCTACCCGGGACAGGGGGCACCGGGGAGCTGTTTTTT.

This clonotype was counted at least ten times. The rearrangement links TRBV6-5 to TRBJ2-3; TRBD2 agrees at 8 bases. Germline trimming cut 0 bases from V and 0 bases from J; bases unmatched to any gene: 5. From germline, CDR1 is MNHEY and CDR2 SVGAGI. The CDR3 is 17 amino acids. The CDR3 nucleotides are TGTGCCAGCAGTTACTCAACTAGCGGAACTAGCACAGATACGCAGTATTTT. This translates into CASSYSTSGTSTDTQYF.

This clonotype was found many times. The V call is TRBV2, the J call TRBJ2-7; 7 bases agree with TRBD2. Germline V lookup: CDR1 SNHLY, CDR2 FYNNEI. The V segment lost 11 bases and the J segment 5 bases; nucleotides outside the gene matches: 15. The CDR3 totals 14 residues. CDR3 residues: CACRVTSTRNEQYF. DNA of the CDR3: TGTGCCTGCCGCGTGACTAGCACGAGAAACGAGCAGTACTTC.

Of note for this clonotype: A much bigger clone sits one base away, suggesting this may be a read error. The V and J genes are TRBV11-2 and TRBJ2-5; 11 bases are a match to TRBD2. V gave up 1 base and J gave up 7 bases; unmatched junction bases: 8. The V gene's germline CDR1 is SGHAT and CDR2 FQNNGV. The CDR3 consists of 16 residues. CDR3 protein: CASSLVVTSGEATQYF. Written as DNA, the CDR3 is TGTGCCAGCAGCTTAGTGGTGACTAGCGGGGAAGCGACCCAGTACTTC. Filled out from reference TRBV11-2 and TRBJ2-5, the complete variable domain reads EAGVAQSPRYKIIEKRQSVAFWCNPISGHATLYWYQQILGQGPKLLIQFQNNGVVDDSQLPKDRFSAERLKGVDSTLKIQPAKLEDSAVYLCASSLVVTSGEATQYFGPGTRLLVL.

Ten or more counts support this clonotype. The chain combines TRBV11-2 with TRBJ2-2, with D unresolved. This CDR3 contains 16 residues. The germline gives CDR1 SGHAT, CDR2 FQNNGV. The V end was cut by 1 base, the J end by 4 bases, with 13 bases between. This CDR3 is CASSLGLSHSTGELFF. Here the CDR3 DNA reads TGTGCCAGCAGCTTAGGGCTGAGTCACTCCACCGGGGAGCTGTTTTTT.

This clonotype was detected ten times or more. The rearrangement joins TRBV6-1 to TRBJ1-1, with 9 bases aligning to TRBD1. The CDR3 spans 14 residues. Germline V gene sequence: CDR1 MNHNS, CDR2 SASEGT. The J segment lost 8 bases and the V segment lost 6 bases, leaving 10 bases of the junction unmatched. In nucleotides, the CDR3 is TGTGCCAGCAGGGGACAGGGATACCCTAACGAAGCTTTCTTT. Encoded protein: CASRGQGYPNEAFF.

CDR3 protein: CASSWGGRTGEQYF. The CDR3 DNA follows: TGTGCCAGCAGCTGGGGGGGCAGGACGGGCGAGCAGTACTTC. V gene TRBV5-5 combines with J gene TRBJ2-7, with D possibly matching TRBD2 (7 bases). Trimming removed 3 bases from V and 6 bases from J, with 16 bases in between. CDR3 length: 14 residues. Per germline, CDR1 SGHKS and CDR2 YYEKEE (reference sequence).

This clonotype has a handful of counts. The genes are TRBV7-2 and TRBJ1-2; no clear D. CDR3 length equals 14 residues. V was trimmed by 5 bases and J by 0 bases, leaving 10 bases between them. Germline CDR1 reads SGHTA; CDR2 reads FQGNSA. The CDR3 sequence is CASSPSRTNYGYTF. CDR3 in DNA: TGTGCCAGCAGCCCCTCACGGACTAACTATGGCTACACCTTC.

This clonotype was counted many times. The gene calls are TRBV2 and TRBJ2-1; TRBD2 aligns across 11 bases. J gave up 0 bases and V 10 bases, and 2 bases lay outside the gene matches. CDR3 length equals 14 residues. The germline CDR1 and CDR2 sequences are SNHLY and FYNNEI. The CDR3 here is CATGLAGSYNEQFF. CDR3 in DNA: TGTGCCACTGGACTAGCGGGCTCCTACAATGAGCAGTTCTTC.

V gene TRBV24-1 combines with J gene TRBJ2-3, with 11 bases matching TRBD2. Germline V lookup: CDR1 KGHDR, CDR2 SFDVKD. The V segment lost 1 base and the J segment 2 bases; nucleotides outside the gene matches: 4. This CDR3 is built from 17 residues. The chain's CDR3 is CATSDLLAGDPTDTQYF. Written as DNA, the CDR3 is TGTGCCACCAGTGATTTACTAGCGGGAGATCCCACAGATACGCAGTATTTT.

The J gene is TRBJ1-5, the V gene TRBV19, with D hard to call. In germline, CDR1 is LNHDA, CDR2 SQIVND (reference sequence). This CDR3 is built from 15 residues. V lost 4 bases, J lost 1 base, and 11 bases lay in between. CDR3 protein: CASSRQPSSNQPQHF. The CDR3 region has the DNA TGTGCCAGTAGTAGGCAGCCCTCCAGCAATCAGCCCCAGCATTTT.

This clonotype was picked up many times. The genes are TRBV2 and TRBJ2-3; tentatively, D is TRBD2 (5 bases). Per germline, CDR1 SNHLY and CDR2 FYNNEI. V was trimmed by 4 bases and J by 4 bases, leaving 24 bases between them. This CDR3 is 18 amino acids long. Here the CDR3 reads CASSVLGGPDLSADTQYF. The DNA of the CDR3 is TGTGCCAGCAGTGTTCTTGGAGGACCAGACCTTAGCGCAGATACGCAGTATTTT.

At least ten counts were recorded for this clonotype. The chain links TRBV28 to TRBJ2-7, with D perhaps given as TRBD1 or TRBD2 (5 bases each). Germline V gene lookup returns CDR1 MDHEN and CDR2 SYDVKM. Trimming removed 4 bases at V and 0 bases at J, with 19 bases between. The CDR3 is 17 residues long. CDR3 bases: TGTGCCAGCAGTTCACCGGGGCTTCTTGCGAACTCCTACGAGCAGTACTTC. It yields the protein CASSSPGLLANSYEQYF.

The table lists this clonotype with many counts. The chain joins TRBV11-2 to TRBJ2-7, with D unclear. This CDR3 has 12 amino acids. Germline V gives CDR1 SGHAT, CDR2 FQNNGV. Trimming left V 4 bases short and J 1 base short, with 5 bases between. CDR3 region: CASSYGSYEQYF. The CDR3 nucleotides read TGTGCCAGCAGCTACGGTTCCTACGAGCAGTACTTC.

With respect to this clonotype: At one end, the junction sequence differs from germline, possibly due to a read error. This sequence joins TRBV9 and TRBJ2-3; D may be TRBD2 (6 bases). CDR3 length equals 12 residues. Germline V lookup: CDR1 SGDLS, CDR2 YYNGEE. As DNA, the CDR3 is TGTGCCAGCAGCGTAGCGACTAGTAGTATGAATTTT. The encoded protein is CASSVATSSMNF.

About this clonotype: With a far larger clone one base away, a read error is the likely cause. The chain employs TRBV28 and TRBJ2-1; 8 positions match TRBD1. CDR1 is MDHEN, CDR2 SYDVKM, per germline. The CDR3 totals 14 residues. The V and J ends lost 5 bases and 10 bases, in that order; junction bases with no gene match: 10. CDR3 region: CASSPPDRGHEQFF. The CDR3 nucleotides are TGTGCCAGCAGTCCCCCCGACAGGGGCCACGAGCAGTTCTTC.

At least ten counts were recorded for this clonotype. The chain combines TRBV29-1 with TRBJ2-1, with D maybe TRBD1 (5 bases). The CDR3 is 13 amino acids. The germline V gene encodes CDR1 SQVTM and CDR2 ANQGSEA. The V and J ends lost 1 base and 6 bases respectively, with 10 bases between them. In DNA, the CDR3 is TGCAGCGTTGAAGTTAGCACAGGCAATGAGCAGTTCTTC. It codes for CSVEVSTGNEQFF.

About this clonotype itself: This may be a read error: a much more frequent sequence differs by one nucleotide. This chain links TRBV6-5 with TRBJ2-3, with a tentative D call TRBD2 (7 bases). From germline, CDR1 is MNHEY and CDR2 SVGAGI. The CDR3 has 19 residues. Here the CDR3 reads CASSYYGGRIRRGTDMQYF. As DNA, the CDR3 is TGTGCCAGCAGTTACTACGGGGGGCGGATTCGACGCGGCACAGATATGCAGTATTTT.

This chain connects TRBV28 to TRBJ1-1; D is uncertain. This CDR3 comprises 14 residues. V dropped 6 bases and J dropped 4 bases, with 15 bases sitting between them. Germline V gene lookup returns CDR1 MDHEN and CDR2 SYDVKM. The CDR3 coding sequence is TGTGCCAGCAGCTCCGGGTCCTTGGGCACTGAAGCTTTCTTT. Residues: CASSSGSLGTEAFF.

The gene calls are TRBV12-3 or TRBV12-4 and TRBJ1-5; the D is unclear. The CDR3 length is 13 residues. With 4 bases removed from V and 6 bases from J, the gap between germline ends came to 10 bases. The CDR3 DNA follows: TGTGCCAGCAGTTCTTTCACGGGTCAGCCCCAGCATTTT. It yields the protein CASSSFTGQPQHF.

This clonotype has a count of ten or more. This chain uses TRBV3-1 with TRBJ1-1; D remains ambiguous. The CDR3 sequence is 13 residues long. V was trimmed by 7 bases and J by 6 bases, leaving 15 bases between them. Germline assignment: CDR1 LGHDT and CDR2 YNNKEL (reference sequence). The CDR3 reads CASTPTSQAEAFF. In DNA form, the CDR3 reads TGTGCCAGCACCCCGACCTCGCAGGCTGAAGCTTTCTTT. Full variable domain (remainder filled in from reference TRBV3-1 and TRBJ1-1): DTAVSQTPKYLVTQMGNDKSIKCEQNLGHDTMYWYKQDSKKFLKIMFSYNNKELIINETVPNRFSPKSPDKAHLNLHINSLELGDSAVYFCASTPTSQAEAFFGQGTRLTVV.

This clonotype was detected a few times. V usage is TRBV19 and J usage is TRBJ2-7, with unresolved D. The V gene lost 3 bases and the J gene lost 0 bases, with 12 bases spanning the gap. Germline V lookup: CDR1 LNHDA, CDR2 SQIVND (reference sequence). The CDR3 spans 15 residues. The CDR3 region has the DNA TGTGCCAGTAGTATGAAGGGCATGATCTCCTACGAGCAGTACTTC. It translates to CASSMKGMISYEQYF. The full variable domain, in which reference TRBV19 and TRBJ2-7 provide the parts outside the CDR3, is DGGITQSPKYLFRKEGQNVTLSCEQNLNHDAMYWYRQDPGQGLRLIYYSQIVNDFQKGDIAEGYSVSREKKESFPLTVTSAQKNPTAFYLCASSMKGMISYEQYFGPGTRLTVT.

V gene TRBV18 combines with J gene TRBJ2-1; 14 nucleotides line up with TRBD2. This CDR3 spans 16 amino acids. Germline CDR1 reads KGHSH; CDR2 reads LQKENI. V trimming: 3 bases; J trimming: 12 bases; junction bases outside the gene matches: 10. This CDR3 reads CASSPPTSGRADGQFF. In DNA, the CDR3 is TGTGCCAGCTCACCCCCGACTAGCGGGAGGGCCGATGGGCAGTTCTTC.

In this sample, this clonotype turned up many times. The chain couples TRBV18 to TRBJ2-7; 8 positions match TRBD2. The J segment lost 7 bases and the V segment lost 6 bases, leaving 11 bases of the junction unmatched. The CDR3 is 14 residues long. CDR1 and CDR2 (germline): KGHSH, LQKENI. The CDR3 reads CASSYLAGNGEQYF. As DNA, the CDR3 is TGTGCCAGCTCCTACCTAGCGGGCAATGGGGAGCAGTACTTC.